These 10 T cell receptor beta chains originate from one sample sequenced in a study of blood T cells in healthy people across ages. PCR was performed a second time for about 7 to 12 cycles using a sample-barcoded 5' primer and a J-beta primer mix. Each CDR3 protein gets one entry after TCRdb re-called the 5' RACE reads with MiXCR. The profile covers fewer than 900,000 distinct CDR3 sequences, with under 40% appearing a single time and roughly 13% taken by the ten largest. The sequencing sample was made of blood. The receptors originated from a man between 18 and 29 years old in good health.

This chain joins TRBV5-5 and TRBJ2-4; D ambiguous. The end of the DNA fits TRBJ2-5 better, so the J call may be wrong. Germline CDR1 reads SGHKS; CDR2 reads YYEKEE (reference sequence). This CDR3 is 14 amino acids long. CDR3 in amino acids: CASSLSPAGETQYF. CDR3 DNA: TGTGCCAGCAGCTTGTCTCCCGCTGGGGAGACCCAGTACTTC.

The DNA of the CDR3 is TGTGCCAGCAGCAGAACTGGGACACCACAAGAGACCCAGTACTTC. This encodes CASSRTGTPQETQYF. The chain uses TRBV7-9 and TRBJ2-5, with a tentative D call TRBD1 (6 bases). There are 15 residues in the CDR3. Germline-derived CDR1 and CDR2 are SEHNR and FQNEAQ (reference sequence). V dropped 5 bases and J dropped 2 bases, with 15 bases sitting between them.

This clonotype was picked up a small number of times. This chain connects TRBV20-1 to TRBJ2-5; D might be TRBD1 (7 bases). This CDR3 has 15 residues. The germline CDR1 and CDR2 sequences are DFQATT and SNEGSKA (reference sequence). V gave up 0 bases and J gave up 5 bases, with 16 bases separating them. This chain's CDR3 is CSARDFRGTVETQYF. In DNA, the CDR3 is TGCAGTGCTAGAGATTTTCGCGGGACAGTCGAGACCCAGTACTTC.

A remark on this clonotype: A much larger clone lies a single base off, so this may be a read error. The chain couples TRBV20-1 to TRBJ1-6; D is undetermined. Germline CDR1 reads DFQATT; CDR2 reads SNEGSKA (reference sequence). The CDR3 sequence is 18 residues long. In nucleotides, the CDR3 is TGCAGTGCTAGAGATGATGGACGGACGAGCTCCTATAATTCACCCCCCCACTTT. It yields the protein CSARDDGRTSSYNSPPHF.

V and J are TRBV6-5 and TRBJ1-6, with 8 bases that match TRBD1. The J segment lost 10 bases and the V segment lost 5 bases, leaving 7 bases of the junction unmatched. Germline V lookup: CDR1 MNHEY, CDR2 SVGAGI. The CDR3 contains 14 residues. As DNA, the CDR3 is TGTGCCAGCAGTGACAGGGGCGGGAGGTCACCCCTCCACTTT. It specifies CASSDRGGRSPLHF.

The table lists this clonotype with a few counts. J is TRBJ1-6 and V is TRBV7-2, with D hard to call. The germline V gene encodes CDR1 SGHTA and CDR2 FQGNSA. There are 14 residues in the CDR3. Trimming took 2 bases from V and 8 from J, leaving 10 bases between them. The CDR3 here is CASSLYTVDSPLHF. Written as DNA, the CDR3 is TGTGCCAGCAGCTTATACACGGTGGATTCACCCCTCCACTTT.

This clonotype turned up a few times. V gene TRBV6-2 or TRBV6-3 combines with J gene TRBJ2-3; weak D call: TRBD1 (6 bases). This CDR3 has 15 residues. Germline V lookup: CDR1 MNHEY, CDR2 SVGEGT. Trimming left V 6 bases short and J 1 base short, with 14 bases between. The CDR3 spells CASSDPPGGTDTQYF. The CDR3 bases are TGTGCCAGCAGCGACCCCCCAGGGGGCACAGATACGCAGTATTTT.

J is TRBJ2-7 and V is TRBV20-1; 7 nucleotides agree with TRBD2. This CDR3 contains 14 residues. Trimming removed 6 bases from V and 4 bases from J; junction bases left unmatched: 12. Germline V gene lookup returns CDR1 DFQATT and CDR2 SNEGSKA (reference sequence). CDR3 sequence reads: CSARRPSGTYEQYF. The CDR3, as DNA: TGCAGTGCACGACGGCCTAGCGGAACATACGAGCAGTACTTC.

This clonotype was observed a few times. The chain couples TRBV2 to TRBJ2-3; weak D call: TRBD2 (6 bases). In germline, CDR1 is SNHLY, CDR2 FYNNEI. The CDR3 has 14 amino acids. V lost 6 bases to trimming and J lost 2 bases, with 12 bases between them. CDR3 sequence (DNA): TGTGCCAGCAGCTACGGGAGTAACACAGATACGCAGTATTTT. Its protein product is CASSYGSNTDTQYF.

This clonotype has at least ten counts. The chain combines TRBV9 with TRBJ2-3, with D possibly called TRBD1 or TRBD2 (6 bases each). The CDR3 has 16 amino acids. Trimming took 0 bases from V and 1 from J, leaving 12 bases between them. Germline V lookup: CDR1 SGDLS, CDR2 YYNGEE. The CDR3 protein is CASSVGGGQRTDTQYF. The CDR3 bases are TGTGCCAGCAGCGTAGGGGGAGGACAGCGCACAGATACGCAGTATTTT.